The clone carrying this T cell receptor (beta chain) appeared many times. The antigen remains unidentified. The CDR3 runs 14 residues. Trimming took 6 bases from V and 1 from J, leaving 12 bases between them. CDR1 is MNHEY and CDR2 is SMNVEV in the germline V gene (reference sequence). This entry comes from a study of identical twins. Study findings and constraints: Shared out-of-frame alpha sequences (those common to twins) showed excess low generation probability. Invariant cells of the MAIT and iNKT types might have partly distorted the zero-insertion analyses.

MiXCR was run by TCRdb on the 5' RACE reads, yielding one entry per CDR3 protein. Altogether roughly 250,000 distinct CDR3 sequences are present, about 7% being singletons, with the ten largest covering roughly 3.6%. The same specimen was also included in a second study, on yellow fever vaccine responses in identical twins. That investigation notes: Twins reportedly showed a vaccine T cell response that seemed partly convergent and partly personalized.

The sequenced material came from memory (CD45RO+) T cells sorted from blood. The source is a woman aged 18-29 years in good health. V is TRBV27 and J is TRBJ1-2; a possible D gene is TRBD1 (6 bases). The CDR3 reads CASRPRGGNYGYTF. DNA of the CDR3: TGTGCCAGCAGACCGCGAGGGGGTAACTATGGCTACACCTTC.